The 14 T cell receptor beta chains below all came from one sample that was sequenced in a study of T cells in Graves' hyperthyroidism and ophthalmopathy. The investigators amplified TCR beta CDR3 regions from RNA transcripts. Researchers ran a first-round RT-PCR on the TCR CDR3 using the HTBI primer set. From the multiplex PCR reads, TCRdb called clonotypes with MiXCR, one entry per CDR3 protein. This sample has over 500,000 distinct CDR3 sequences, with about 16% found just once. Sequencing was carried out using blood. These receptors all stem from a woman younger than 45 with Graves' ophthalmopathy.

The chain carries TRBV4-3 and TRBJ2-3, with 8 bases matching TRBD2. This CDR3 has 17 amino acids. After removal of 0 bases from V and 0 bases from J, the junction contained 5 bases not matched to a gene. Germline lookup yields CDR1 LGHNA and CDR2 YSLEER. CDR3 in amino acids: CASSQEGREDSTDTQYF. The CDR3 nucleotides are TGCGCCAGCAGCCAAGAGGGGCGGGAGGATAGCACAGATACGCAGTATTTT.

The chain recombines TRBV11-3 with TRBJ2-1; possibly TRBD2 for D (5 bases). Trimming removed 5 bases at V and 9 bases at J, with 29 bases between. The CDR3 covers 18 residues. CDR1 SGHNT and CDR2 YENEEA come from the germline V gene. The chain's CDR3 is CASSPPRRSGLPPFEQFF. The CDR3, as DNA: TGTGCCAGCAGCCCTCCCCGAAGGAGCGGACTCCCTCCCTTTGAGCAGTTCTTC. The whole variable domain, remainder taken from reference TRBV11-3 and TRBJ2-1, is EAGVVQSPRYKIIEKKQPVAFWCNPISGHNTLYWYLQNLGQGPELLIRYENEEAVDDSQLPKDRFSAERLKGVDSTLKIQPAELGDSAVYLCASSPPRRSGLPPFEQFFGPGTRLTVL.

This clonotype was counted between two and nine times. The chain joins TRBV20-1 to TRBJ2-1, with 8 bases lining up with TRBD2. The CDR3 totals 16 residues. CDR1 is DFQATT and CDR2 is SNEGSKA in the germline V gene (reference sequence). J was trimmed by 8 bases and V by 4 bases; bases with no gene match: 16. The CDR3 DNA reads as TGCAGTGCTACAAACACCGGGACTAGTGGGCTACATGAGCAGTTCTTC. Translating it yields CSATNTGTSGLHEQFF.

CDR3 sequence reads: CASSLGTLYNEQFF. The CDR3 DNA follows: TGTGCCAGCAGTTTAGGGACTTTATACAATGAGCAGTTCTTC. The chain carries TRBV12-3 or TRBV12-4 and TRBJ2-1; a weak D match, TRBD2 (5 bases). This CDR3 contains 14 residues. The V end lost 1 base, the J end lost 4 bases, and 8 bases lay between the germline ends.

This clonotype was found many times. CDR3 protein: CASSLNSGGNTEAFF. The CDR3, as DNA: TGTGCCAGCAGCTTAAACAGCGGTGGGAACACTGAAGCTTTCTTT. The chain has TRBV7-8 and TRBJ1-1, with D hard to call. The V gene's germline CDR1 is SGHVS and CDR2 FQNEAQ. V lost 2 bases to trimming and J lost 1 base, with 11 bases between them. The CDR3 is made up of 15 amino acids.

The J gene is TRBJ2-7, the V gene TRBV19; D is uncertain. This CDR3 comprises 13 residues. V was clipped by 4 bases and J by 1 base, with 8 bases between them. Germline-derived CDR1 and CDR2 are LNHDA and SQIVND (reference sequence). In DNA form, the CDR3 reads TGTGCCAGTAGTAACGGACCATCCTACGAGCAGTACTTC. Amino acid sequence: CASSNGPSYEQYF.

This clonotype was seen more than once but under ten times. The CDR3 loop is CSAQADGLAGVGQETQYF. CDR3 DNA sequence: TGCAGTGCTCAGGCAGATGGACTAGCGGGAGTAGGACAAGAGACCCAGTACTTC. The rearrangement uses TRBV20-1 and TRBJ2-5, with 13 bases aligning to TRBD2. Trimming took 5 bases from V and 2 from J; bases not matched to a gene: 14. The CDR3 has 18 amino acids. Germline loops: CDR1 DFQATT, CDR2 SNEGSKA (reference sequence).

The chain couples TRBV7-2 to TRBJ2-5, with no clear D. Germline V CDR1 and CDR2: SGHTA, FQGNSA. The ends were cut back, 3 bases at V and 5 bases at J, with 13 bases in the middle. The CDR3 extends over 14 amino acids. This CDR3 is CASSFIRVGETQYF. CDR3 nucleotides: TGTGCCAGCAGCTTCATTAGGGTGGGGGAGACCCAGTACTTC. The variable domain in full, completed from reference TRBV7-2 and TRBJ2-5, reads GAGVSQSPSNKVTEKGKDVELRCDPISGHTALYWYRQSLGQGLEFLIYFQGNSAPDKSGLPSDRFSAERTGGSVSTLTIQRTQQEDSAVYLCASSFIRVGETQYFGPGTRLLVL.

In its sample, this clonotype was seen many times. The genes are TRBV11-3 and TRBJ1-1, with D uncertain. Per the germline V gene, CDR1 is SGHNT and CDR2 is YENEEA. The CDR3 totals 14 residues. V dropped 3 bases and J dropped 2 bases, with 10 bases sitting between them. The CDR3 DNA is TGTGCCAGCAGCTTGTCCACAAGTAACACTGAAGCTTTCTTT. Translating gives CASSLSTSNTEAFF.

This clonotype was observed many times. The chain recombines TRBV20-1 with TRBJ2-3, with 7 bases lining up with TRBD1. The length of the CDR3 is 13 residues. V dropped 6 bases and J dropped 2; count of bases not matched to a gene: 5. The germline V gene has CDR1 DFQATT and CDR2 SNEGSKA (reference sequence). The CDR3 nucleotides read TGCAGTGCGAGGGGGCCAGACACAGATACGCAGTATTTT. This encodes CSARGPDTDTQYF.

This clonotype was recorded many times. The chain carries TRBV20-1 and TRBJ2-3; D tentatively fits TRBD1 or TRBD2 (5 bases each). The germline gives CDR1 DFQATT, CDR2 SNEGSKA (reference sequence). V was trimmed by 0 bases and J by 5 bases, leaving 9 bases between them. The CDR3 totals 13 residues. The DNA for the CDR3 is TGCAGTGCTAGAGAAGGGACGGAAGATACGCAGTATTTT. Amino acid sequence: CSAREGTEDTQYF.

This sequence joins TRBV7-9 and TRBJ2-3; D gene uncertain. Germline lookup yields CDR1 SEHNR and CDR2 FQNEAQ (reference sequence). V lost 5 bases, J lost 5 bases, and 14 bases lay in between. This CDR3 has 14 residues. The CDR3 here is CASSLPVVGDTQYF. DNA of the CDR3: TGTGCCAGCAGCCTCCCAGTTGTCGGAGATACGCAGTATTTT. Full variable domain (remainder filled in from reference TRBV7-9 and TRBJ2-3): DTGVSQNPRHKITKRGQNVTFRCDPISEHNRLYWYRQTLGQGPEFLTYFQNEAQLEKSRLLSDRFSAERPKGSFSTLEIQRTEQGDSAMYLCASSLPVVGDTQYFGPGTRLTVL.

The genes are TRBV29-1 and TRBJ2-1, with D possibly TRBD2 on 6 matching bases. Germline V lookup: CDR1 SQVTM, CDR2 ANQGSEA. V was cut by 6 bases and J by 4 bases, with 16 bases left in between. The CDR3 is 14 amino acids. The chain's CDR3 is CSVETGLIYNEQFF. CDR3 sequence (DNA): TGCAGCGTAGAAACGGGACTTATATACAATGAGCAGTTCTTC.

This clonotype came up once. The junction differs from germline at one of its ends, possibly a read error. The chain links TRBV5-1 to TRBJ2-1; 15 nucleotides agree with TRBD2. This CDR3 region has 17 residues. CDR1 is SGHRS, CDR2 YFSETQ, per germline. CDR3 nucleotide sequence: TGCGCCAGCAGCTGGACTAGCGGGAGGGTTCGTGGCAATGGGCAGTTCTTC. Its translation: CASSWTSGRVRGNGQFF.